The next 18 T cell receptor delta chains were all read from a single sample in a study of gamma-delta T cells after stem cell transplantation (dated by TCRdb to about 2016). Library construction relied on RT-PCR. The data were produced on an Illumina MiSeq. The public reads were reprocessed by TCRdb using CATT, and rows of matching DNA were later combined. The sample has 2,800 or so delta-chain clones on record, about 5% of them singletons. 9.5% to 12% of the sample is taken by the ten largest. Sequenced input: gamma-delta T cells. These TCRs come from a human donor. It is not recorded whose cells these are; they may come from a transplant donor.

As concerns this clone: A read error is the likely source, as a far larger clone sits one nucleotide away. The chain has TRDV2 and TRDJ1, with D possibly matching TRDD2 (5 bases). The CDR3 is made up of 13 amino acids. V shed 3 bases and J shed 0 bases, with 7 bases lying between them. Germline CDR1 reads GEAIGNYY; CDR2 reads EKD. The CDR3 sequence is CACDHLHTDKLIF. The CDR3 DNA reads as TGTGCCTGTGACCACCTTCACACCGATAAACTCATCTTT.

Points on this clone: It is likely a read error: a sequence one base away is far more abundant. The sample contains more than one DNA sequence encoding this CDR3. V is TRDV2 and J is TRDJ1, with TRDD3 matching 12 bases. Germline assignment: CDR1 GEAIGNYY and CDR2 EKD. The V and J ends lost 3 bases and 9 bases, in that order; junction bases with no gene match: 22. The CDR3 length is 19 residues. CDR3 residues: CACDPLALLGDTQGSELIF. CDR3 nucleotides: TGTGCCTGTGACCCCTTGGCCTTACTGGGGGATACACAAGGGTCGGAACTCATCTTT.

This clone qualifies as large. This specimen includes other DNA sequences encoding the same CDR3. The V call is TRDV2, the J call TRDJ1; D possibly corresponds to TRDD3 (6 bases). The CDR3 consists of 17 residues. Trimming cost V 2 bases and J 5 bases, with 23 bases left between them. CDR1 is GEAIGNYY, CDR2 EKD, per germline. The CDR3 here is CACDKLRTGPQRDKLIF. The DNA for the CDR3 is TGTGCCTGTGACAAACTACGAACTGGGCCACAGAGGGATAAACTCATCTTT.

With respect to this clone: The protein held in TCRdb is that of a much larger clone and does not match this DNA's translation at residue 5, likely because of a read error; the protein shown is translated from the DNA. The rearrangement uses TRDV2 and TRDJ1; 12 nucleotides line up with TRDD3. Germline loops: CDR1 GEAIGNYY, CDR2 EKD. Trimming at V came to 4 bases and at J to 3 bases, leaving 17 bases not matched to a gene. This CDR3 contains 19 residues. CDR3 sequence (DNA): TGTGCCTGTGATGACTTGGGAGTACTGGGGGATACACTCGCCGATAAACTCATCTTT. Protein sequence: CACDDLGVLGDTLADKLIF.

This clone was counted a few times. TCRdb's protein, taken from a much larger clone, differs from this DNA's translation at residue 15, likely owing to a read error; the protein displayed comes from the DNA. The chain employs TRDV2 and TRDJ1; 11 positions match TRDD3. Looked up from germline, CDR1 is GEAIGNYY and CDR2 is EKD. The CDR3 is 17 residues long. This CDR3 is CACDTLGDTRYTDKPIF. The DNA of the CDR3 is TGTGCCTGTGACACGCTGGGGGATACCCGGTACACCGATAAACCCATCTTT.

Worth noting for this clone: Only one base separates this from a far larger clonotype, so it likely reflects a read error. The chain combines TRDV2 with TRDJ3; TRDD3 is a possible D gene (6 bases). The CDR3 runs to 23 residues. Germline CDR1 reads GEAIGNYY; CDR2 reads EKD. In DNA form, the CDR3 reads TGTGCCTGTGACACCGTCCCTGGCGATTTGGGGGTCCGTGCCTCCTGGGACACCCGACCGATGTTTTTC. Protein sequence: CACDTVPGDLGVRASWDTRPMFF.

A few counts support this clone. This may be a read error, as it is one base from a much larger clone. In the same sample, other DNA sequences code for this CDR3. The chain employs TRDV2 and TRDJ1, with 13 bases matching TRDD3. There are 21 residues in the CDR3. Trimming removed 2 bases from V and 4 bases from J; junction bases left unmatched: 21. Germline V gives CDR1 GEAIGNYY, CDR2 EKD. This chain's CDR3 is CACDRVLGDTLGGSRGDKLIF. The CDR3 DNA follows: TGTGCCTGTGACAGAGTACTGGGGGATACGCTTGGCGGAAGCCGGGGCGATAAACTCATCTTT.

This clone showed up just a few times. Being one base from a much bigger clone, this may be a read error. The same CDR3 arises from other DNA sequences in this sample as well. J is TRDJ1 and V is TRDV1; D may be TRDD3 (5 bases). Germline CDR1 is TSWWSYY and CDR2 is QGS. CDR3 length: 18 amino acids. The CDR3 spells CALGELVMGRDTADKLIF. Written as DNA, the CDR3 is TGTGCCCTTGGGGAACTAGTGATGGGGCGAGATACAGCCGATAAACTCATCTTT.

Remarks on this clone: Compared with germline, one end of the junction differs, possibly owing to a read error. V is TRDV2 and J is TRDJ3; TRDD3 aligns across 12 bases. There are 24 residues in the CDR3. Germline V CDR1 and CDR2: GEAIGNYY, EKD. CDR3 amino acids: CACDTAQNWGIPGGSSWGTRQMFF. The CDR3 DNA is TGTGCCTGTGACACCGCGCAAAACTGGGGGATACCGGGCGGAAGCTCCTGGGGCACCCGACAGATGTTTTTC.

This clone occurred a few times. The amino acid sequence in TCRdb belongs to a much larger clone and departs from this DNA's translation at residue 10, likely a sequencing read error; the sequence shown is translated from the DNA. The chain carries TRDV2 and TRDJ1, with D possibly matching TRDD2 (6 bases). The ends were cut back, 0 bases at V and 4 bases at J, with 26 bases in the middle. This CDR3 has 19 amino acids. Germline assignment: CDR1 GEAIGNYY and CDR2 EKD. This CDR3 is CACDTVLPVVGPTGDKLIF. The CDR3 nucleotides read TGTGCCTGTGACACCGTCCTACCTGTGGTGGGGCCTACTGGCGATAAACTCATCTTT.

With respect to this clone: Possible read error: a much larger clone is one base away. V gene TRDV2 combines with J gene TRDJ1; possible D gene TRDD3, 6 bases. Looked up from germline, CDR1 is GEAIGNYY and CDR2 is EKD. The CDR3 spans 15 residues. Trimming stripped 1 base from V and 2 bases from J, with 13 bases between. CDR3 in DNA: TGTGCCTGTGACACGCCGGGGGAGTTGACCGATAAACTCATCTTT. Translating gives CACDTPGELTDKLIF.

This clone was counted between two and nine times. This likely traces to a read error, being one base from a far larger clone. Other nucleotide sequences in the sample specify the same CDR3. CDR3 coding DNA: TGTGCCTGCGACCTACTGGGGGATACATCCACCGATAAACTCATCTTT. Amino acids: CACDLLGDTSTDKLIF. This chain joins TRDV2 and TRDJ1; TRDD3 agrees at 12 bases. This CDR3 comprises 16 residues. Germline loops: CDR1 GEAIGNYY, CDR2 EKD. The V segment lost 7 bases and the J segment 1 base; nucleotides outside the gene matches: 9.

Points on this clone: A read error may explain this, as a much larger clone is one base away. The rearrangement joins TRDV2 to TRDJ1; 7 nucleotides match TRDD3. V lost 0 bases and J lost 3; bases outside the gene matches: 18. This CDR3 contains 19 residues. The V gene's germline CDR1 is GEAIGNYY and CDR2 EKD. CDR3 in amino acids: CACDTIGAGDKLCSDKLIF. The CDR3 DNA reads as TGTGCCTGTGACACCATCGGAGCTGGGGATAAACTTTGTTCCGATAAACTCATCTTT.

With respect to this clone: TCRdb lists the protein of a much larger clone for this DNA, which differs at residue 10, so this is likely a read error; the protein given here is translated from the DNA itself. This chain joins TRDV2 and TRDJ3; 8 nucleotides agree with TRDD3. V trimming: 3 bases; J trimming: 0 bases; junction bases outside the gene matches: 9. The CDR3 totals 19 residues. Germline assignment: CDR1 GEAIGNYY and CDR2 EKD. The CDR3 protein is CACDRTGGPNSWDTRQMFF. CDR3 in DNA: TGTGCCTGTGACCGGACTGGGGGGCCCAACTCCTGGGACACCCGACAGATGTTTTTC.

By its share, this clone is large. The rearrangement uses TRDV2 and TRDJ1, with TRDD3 matching over 12 bases. V dropped 0 bases and J dropped 9; count of bases not matched to a gene: 10. Germline V gene sequence: CDR1 GEAIGNYY, CDR2 EKD. The CDR3 is 16 amino acids. The CDR3 loop reads CACDTAGTGGYRELIF. The CDR3 DNA reads as TGTGCCTGTGACACCGCGGGTACTGGGGGATACAGGGAACTCATCTTT.

By share of the sample, this clone is hyperexpanded. This sample includes further DNA sequences coding for the same CDR3. V gene TRDV2 combines with J gene TRDJ3, with TRDD3 matching 9 bases. The V and J ends lost 1 base and 0 bases, in that order; junction bases with no gene match: 12. Germline-derived CDR1 and CDR2 are GEAIGNYY and EKD. The CDR3 is made up of 21 amino acids. The CDR3 loop reads CACDTALGGYPSSWDTRQMFF. DNA for the CDR3: TGTGCCTGTGACACTGCTCTGGGGGGATACCCAAGCTCCTGGGACACCCGACAGATGTTTTTC.

This clone was detected a few times. The TCRdb record carries a much larger clone's protein, which differs from this DNA's translation at residue 11; a read error is the likely cause, and the protein listed here is the DNA translation. The V call is TRDV2, the J call TRDJ1; possible D gene TRDD3, 5 bases. V gave up 3 bases and J gave up 0 bases, with 19 bases separating them. The CDR3 extends over 17 amino acids. Looked up from germline, CDR1 is GEAIGNYY and CDR2 is EKD. CDR3 sequence (DNA): TGTGCCTGTGACCACATTACTGGATCCCCTCACACCGATAAACTCATCTTT. Amino acids: CACDHITGSPHTDKLIF.

This clone was observed a few times. This likely stems from a read error, as it lies one base from a far larger clone. The chain has TRDV2 and TRDJ1; D might be TRDD3 (5 bases). This CDR3 has 16 amino acids. Germline V gene data show CDR1 as GEAIGNYY and CDR2 as EKD. The CDR3 DNA follows: TGTGCCCGTGACACCGTGGGGACCAAATACACCGATAAACTCATCTTT. Protein: CARDTVGTKYTDKLIF.